The clone carrying this TCR beta chain was seen at least ten times. What it binds is not known. The entry originates in a study of molecular identifiers for immune sequencing clone quantification. Study-level background: Replicate runs used RNA from 20,000 or 100,000 naive CD8 cells, which was split five ways into aliquots, and four of those aliquots were then sequenced.

Generation of bulk TCR libraries relied on previously described methods and listed TCR primers. Using its own MiXCR run on the PCR reads, TCRdb lists one record per CDR3 protein. The sample includes roughly 93,000 distinct CDR3 sequences, around 19% seen only once; the top ten take roughly 0.89%. The V segment lost 7 bases and the J segment 2 bases; nucleotides outside the gene matches: 7. CDR1 is MNHEY and CDR2 is SVGEGT in the germline V gene. The CDR3 totals 17 residues. Study-wide points: For effector cells, clones above 20 RNA copies held over 97% of molecules; for naive cells, under 1%.

The sequence derives from a human donor in good health. Some libraries in this study had Jurkat cell RNA spiked in. The rearrangement uses TRBV6-2 or TRBV6-3 and TRBJ2-3; 15 bases are a match to TRBD2. The sequenced material came from naive CD8+ T cells from blood, with Jurkat cell RNA spiked in. The subset: FACS-sorted CD8+CD4-CCR7+CD45RA+ naive T cells. The CDR3 spells CASTDRTSGGVTDTQYF. The CDR3 bases are TGTGCCAGCACCGACAGGACTAGCGGGGGGGTCACAGATACGCAGTATTTT.